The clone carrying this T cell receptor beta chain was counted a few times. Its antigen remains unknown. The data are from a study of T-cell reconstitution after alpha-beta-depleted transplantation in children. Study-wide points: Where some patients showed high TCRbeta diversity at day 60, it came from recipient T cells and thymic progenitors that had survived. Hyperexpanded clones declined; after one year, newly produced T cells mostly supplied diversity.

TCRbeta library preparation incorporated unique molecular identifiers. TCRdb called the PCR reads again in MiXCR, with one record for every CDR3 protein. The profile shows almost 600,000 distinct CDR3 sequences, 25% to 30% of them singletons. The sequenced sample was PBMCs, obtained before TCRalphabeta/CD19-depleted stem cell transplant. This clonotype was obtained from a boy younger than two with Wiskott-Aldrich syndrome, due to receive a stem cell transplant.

The CDR3 bases are TGTGCCAGCAGTTTACCCGTAGTGAGGGGGGATACGCAGTATTTT. It codes for CASSLPVVRGDTQYF. V and J are TRBV28 and TRBJ2-3, with a weak D call TRBD1 (6 bases). Germline V CDR1 and CDR2: MDHEN, SYDVKM. The CDR3 is 15 residues long. The V end was cut by 2 bases, the J end by 6 bases, with 15 bases between.